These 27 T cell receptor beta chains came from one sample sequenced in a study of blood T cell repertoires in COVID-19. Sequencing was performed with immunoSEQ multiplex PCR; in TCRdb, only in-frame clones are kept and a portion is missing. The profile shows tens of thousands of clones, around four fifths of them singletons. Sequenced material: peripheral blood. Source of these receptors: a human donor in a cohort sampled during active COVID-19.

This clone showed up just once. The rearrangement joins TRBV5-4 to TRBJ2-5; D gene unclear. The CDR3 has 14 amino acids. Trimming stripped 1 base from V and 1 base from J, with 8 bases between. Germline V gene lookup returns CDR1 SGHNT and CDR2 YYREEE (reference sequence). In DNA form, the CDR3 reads TGTGCCAGCAGCTTGATCGTTAGCCAAGAGACCCAGTACTTC. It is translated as CASSLIVSQETQYF.

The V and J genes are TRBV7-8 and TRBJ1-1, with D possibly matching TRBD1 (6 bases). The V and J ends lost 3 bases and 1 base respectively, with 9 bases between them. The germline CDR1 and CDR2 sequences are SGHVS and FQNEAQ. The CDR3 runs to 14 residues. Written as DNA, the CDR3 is TGTGCCAGCAGCTTCCGGGACAAGAACACTGAAGCTTTCTTT. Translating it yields CASSFRDKNTEAFF.

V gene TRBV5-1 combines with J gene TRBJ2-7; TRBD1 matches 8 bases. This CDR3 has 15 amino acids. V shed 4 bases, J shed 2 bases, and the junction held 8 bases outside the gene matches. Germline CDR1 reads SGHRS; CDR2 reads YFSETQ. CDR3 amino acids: CASSLGTGPAYEQYF. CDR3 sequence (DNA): TGCGCCAGCAGCCTCGGGACAGGTCCGGCCTACGAGCAGTACTTC. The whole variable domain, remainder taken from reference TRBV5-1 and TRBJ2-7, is KAGVTQTPRYLIKTRGQQVTLSCSPISGHRSVSWYQQTPGQGLQFLFEYFSETQRNKGNFPGRFSGRQFSNSRSEMNVSTLELGDSALYLCASSLGTGPAYEQYFGPGTRLTVT.

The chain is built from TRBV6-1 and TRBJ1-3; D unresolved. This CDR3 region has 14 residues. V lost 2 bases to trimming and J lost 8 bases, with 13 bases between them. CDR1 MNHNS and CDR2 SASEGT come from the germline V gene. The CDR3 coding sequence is TGTGCCAGCAGTGAATTTGGCTTAGGAGACACCATATATTTT. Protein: CASSEFGLGDTIYF.

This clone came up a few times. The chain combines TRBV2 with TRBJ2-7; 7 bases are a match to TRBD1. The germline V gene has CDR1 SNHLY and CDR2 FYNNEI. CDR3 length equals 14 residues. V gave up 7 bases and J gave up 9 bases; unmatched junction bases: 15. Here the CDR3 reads CASTSEGGRGSQYF. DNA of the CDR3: TGTGCCAGCACATCGGAAGGGGGCCGGGGTTCGCAGTACTTC. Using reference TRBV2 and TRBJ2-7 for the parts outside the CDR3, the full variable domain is EPEVTQTPSHQVTQMGQEVILRCVPISNHLYFYWYRQILGQKVEFLVSFYNNEISEKSEIFDDQFSVERPDGSNFTLKIRSTKLEDSAMYFCASTSEGGRGSQYFGPGTRLTVT.

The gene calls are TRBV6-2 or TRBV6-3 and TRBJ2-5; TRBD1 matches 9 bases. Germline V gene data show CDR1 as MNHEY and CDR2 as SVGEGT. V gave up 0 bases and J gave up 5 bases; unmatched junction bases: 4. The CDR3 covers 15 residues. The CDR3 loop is CASSYSNRGQETQYF. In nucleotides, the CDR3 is TGTGCCAGCAGTTACTCCAACAGGGGGCAGGAGACCCAGTACTTC.

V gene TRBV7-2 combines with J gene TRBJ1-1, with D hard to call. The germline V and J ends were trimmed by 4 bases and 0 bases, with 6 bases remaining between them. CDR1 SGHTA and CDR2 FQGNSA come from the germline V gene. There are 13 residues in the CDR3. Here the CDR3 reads CASSSQMNTEAFF. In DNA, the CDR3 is TGTGCCAGCAGCTCCCAGATGAACACTGAAGCTTTCTTT.

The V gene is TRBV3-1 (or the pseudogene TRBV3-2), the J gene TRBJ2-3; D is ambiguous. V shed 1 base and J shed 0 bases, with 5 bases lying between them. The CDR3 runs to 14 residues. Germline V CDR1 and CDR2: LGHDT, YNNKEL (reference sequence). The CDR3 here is CASSQGLSTDTQYF. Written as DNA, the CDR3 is TGTGCCAGCAGCCAAGGTCTTAGCACAGATACGCAGTATTTT.

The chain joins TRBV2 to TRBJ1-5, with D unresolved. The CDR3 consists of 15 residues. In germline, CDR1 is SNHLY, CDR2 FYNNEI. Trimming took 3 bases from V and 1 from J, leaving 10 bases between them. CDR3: CASSEEGGSNQPQHF. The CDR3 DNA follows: TGTGCCAGCAGTGAGGAGGGCGGGAGCAATCAGCCCCAGCATTTT.

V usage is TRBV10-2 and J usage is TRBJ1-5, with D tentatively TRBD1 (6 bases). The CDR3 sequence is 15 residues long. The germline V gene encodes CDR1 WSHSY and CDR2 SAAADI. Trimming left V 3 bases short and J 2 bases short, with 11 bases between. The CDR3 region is CASSDRGRRNQPQHF. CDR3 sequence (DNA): TGCGCCAGCAGTGACAGGGGCAGGCGCAATCAGCCCCAGCATTTT.

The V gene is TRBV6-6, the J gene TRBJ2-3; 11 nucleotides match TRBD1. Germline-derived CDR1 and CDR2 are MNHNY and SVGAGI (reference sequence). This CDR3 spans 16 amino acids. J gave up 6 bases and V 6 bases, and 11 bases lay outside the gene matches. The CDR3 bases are TGTGCCAGCAGACTCCCTGGGACAGGGGGAGGTGATACGCAGTATTTT. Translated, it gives CASRLPGTGGGDTQYF.

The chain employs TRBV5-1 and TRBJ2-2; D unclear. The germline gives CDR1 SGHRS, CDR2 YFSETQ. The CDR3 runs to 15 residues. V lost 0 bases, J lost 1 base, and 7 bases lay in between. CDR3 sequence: CASSLVSGNTGELFF. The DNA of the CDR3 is TGCGCCAGCAGCTTGGTCTCGGGGAACACCGGGGAGCTGTTTTTT.

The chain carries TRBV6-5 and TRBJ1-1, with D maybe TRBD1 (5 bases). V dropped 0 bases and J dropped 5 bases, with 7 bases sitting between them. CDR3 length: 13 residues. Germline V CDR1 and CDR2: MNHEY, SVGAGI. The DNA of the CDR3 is TGTGCCAGCAGTTACTCCGGGGGGACTGAAGCTTTCTTT. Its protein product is CASSYSGGTEAFF.

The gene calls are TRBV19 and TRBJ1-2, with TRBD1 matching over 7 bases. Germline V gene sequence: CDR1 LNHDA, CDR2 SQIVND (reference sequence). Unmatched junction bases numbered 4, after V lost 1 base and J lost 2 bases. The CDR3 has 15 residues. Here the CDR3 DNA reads TGTGCCAGTAGTATAGGCCCACAGGGGAACTATGGCTACACCTTC. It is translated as CASSIGPQGNYGYTF. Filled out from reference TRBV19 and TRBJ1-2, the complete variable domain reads DGGITQSPKYLFRKEGQNVTLSCEQNLNHDAMYWYRQDPGQGLRLIYYSQIVNDFQKGDIAEGYSVSREKKESFPLTVTSAQKNPTAFYLCASSIGPQGNYGYTFGSGTRLTVV.

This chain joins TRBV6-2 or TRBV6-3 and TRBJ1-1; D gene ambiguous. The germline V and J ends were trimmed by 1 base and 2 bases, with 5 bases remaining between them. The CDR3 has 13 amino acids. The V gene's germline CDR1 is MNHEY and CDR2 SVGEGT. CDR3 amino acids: CASSYLGNTEAFF. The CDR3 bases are TGTGCCAGCAGTTACTTGGGCAACACTGAAGCTTTCTTT.

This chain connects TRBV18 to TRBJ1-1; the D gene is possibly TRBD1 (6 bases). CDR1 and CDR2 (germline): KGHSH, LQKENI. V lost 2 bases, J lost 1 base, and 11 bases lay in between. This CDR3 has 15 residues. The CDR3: CASSPYGTQNTEAFF. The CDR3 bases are TGTGCCAGCTCACCATATGGGACACAGAACACTGAAGCTTTCTTT. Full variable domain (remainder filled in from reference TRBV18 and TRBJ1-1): NAGVMQNPRHLVRRRGQEARLRCSPMKGHSHVYWYRQLPEEGLKFMVYLQKENIIDESGMPKERFSAEFPKEGPSILRIQQVVRGDSAAYFCASSPYGTQNTEAFFGQGTRLTVV.

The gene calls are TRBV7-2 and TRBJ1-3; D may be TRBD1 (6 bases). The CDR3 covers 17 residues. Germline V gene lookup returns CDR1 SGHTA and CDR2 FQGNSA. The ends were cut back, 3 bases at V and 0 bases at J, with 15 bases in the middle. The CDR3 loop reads CASSLGRRGSSGNTIYF. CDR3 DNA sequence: TGTGCCAGCAGCTTGGGCCGCAGGGGCAGCTCTGGAAACACCATATATTTT. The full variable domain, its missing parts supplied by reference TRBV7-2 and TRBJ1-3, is GAGVSQSPSNKVTEKGKDVELRCDPISGHTALYWYRQSLGQGLEFLIYFQGNSAPDKSGLPSDRFSAERTGGSVSTLTIQRTQQEDSAVYLCASSLGRRGSSGNTIYFGEGSWLTVV.

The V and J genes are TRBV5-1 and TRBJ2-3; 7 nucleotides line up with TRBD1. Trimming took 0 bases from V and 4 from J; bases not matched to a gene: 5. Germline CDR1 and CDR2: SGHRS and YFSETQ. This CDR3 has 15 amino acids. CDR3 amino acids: CASSLGGTEPDTQYF. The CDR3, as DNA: TGCGCCAGCAGCTTGGGAGGGACAGAGCCAGATACGCAGTATTTT.

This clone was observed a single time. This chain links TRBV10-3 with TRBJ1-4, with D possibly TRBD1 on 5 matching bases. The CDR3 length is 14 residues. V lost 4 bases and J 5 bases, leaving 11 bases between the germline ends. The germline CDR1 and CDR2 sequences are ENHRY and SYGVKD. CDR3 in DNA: TGTGCCATCAGTGCTGACAGCTACAATGAAAAACTGTTTTTT. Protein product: CAISADSYNEKLFF.

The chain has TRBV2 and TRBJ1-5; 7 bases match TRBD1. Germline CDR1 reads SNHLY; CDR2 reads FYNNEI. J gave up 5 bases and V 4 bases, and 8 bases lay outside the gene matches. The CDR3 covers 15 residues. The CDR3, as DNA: TGTGCCAGCAGTGTGGGGAGGACAGGTGATCAGCCCCAGCATTTT. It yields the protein CASSVGRTGDQPQHF. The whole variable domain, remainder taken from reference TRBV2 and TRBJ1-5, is EPEVTQTPSHQVTQMGQEVILRCVPISNHLYFYWYRQILGQKVEFLVSFYNNEISEKSEIFDDQFSVERPDGSNFTLKIRSTKLEDSAMYFCASSVGRTGDQPQHFGDGTRLSIL.

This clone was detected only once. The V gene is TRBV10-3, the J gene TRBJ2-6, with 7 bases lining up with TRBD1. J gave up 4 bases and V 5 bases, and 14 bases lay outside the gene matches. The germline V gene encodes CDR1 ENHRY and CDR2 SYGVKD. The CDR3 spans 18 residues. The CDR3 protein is CAISRDSPASAGANVLTF. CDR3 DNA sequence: TGTGCCATCAGTCGGGACAGTCCGGCGTCGGCGGGGGCCAACGTCCTGACTTTC.

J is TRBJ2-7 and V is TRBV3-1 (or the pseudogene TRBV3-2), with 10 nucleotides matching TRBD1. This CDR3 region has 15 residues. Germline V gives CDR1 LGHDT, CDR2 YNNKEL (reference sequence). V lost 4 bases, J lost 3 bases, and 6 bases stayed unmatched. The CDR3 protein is CASSPRGQGVYEQYF. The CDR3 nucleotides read TGTGCCAGCAGCCCGCGTGGACAGGGGGTCTACGAGCAGTACTTC.

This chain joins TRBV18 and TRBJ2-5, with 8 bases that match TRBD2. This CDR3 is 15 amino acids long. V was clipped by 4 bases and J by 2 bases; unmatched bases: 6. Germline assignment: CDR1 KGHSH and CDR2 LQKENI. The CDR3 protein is CASSQGIAGQETQYF. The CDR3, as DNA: TGTGCCAGCTCACAAGGGATAGCGGGGCAAGAGACCCAGTACTTC.

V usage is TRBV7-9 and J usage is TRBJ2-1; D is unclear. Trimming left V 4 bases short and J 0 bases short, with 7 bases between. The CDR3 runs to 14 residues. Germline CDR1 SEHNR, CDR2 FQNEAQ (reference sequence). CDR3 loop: CASSSKSSYNEQFF. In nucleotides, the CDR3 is TGTGCCAGCAGCTCTAAGAGCTCCTACAATGAGCAGTTCTTC.

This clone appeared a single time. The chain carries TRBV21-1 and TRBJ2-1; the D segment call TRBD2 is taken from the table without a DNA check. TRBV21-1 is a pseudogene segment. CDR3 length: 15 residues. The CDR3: CASSKVATSGNEQFF. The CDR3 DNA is TGTGCCAGCAGCAAAGTCGCGACTAGCGGAAATGAGCAGTTCTTC.

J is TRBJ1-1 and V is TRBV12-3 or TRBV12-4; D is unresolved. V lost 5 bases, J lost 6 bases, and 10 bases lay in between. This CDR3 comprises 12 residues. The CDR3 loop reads CASSQGRAEAFF. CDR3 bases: TGTGCCAGCAGTCAAGGGAGGGCTGAAGCTTTCTTT.

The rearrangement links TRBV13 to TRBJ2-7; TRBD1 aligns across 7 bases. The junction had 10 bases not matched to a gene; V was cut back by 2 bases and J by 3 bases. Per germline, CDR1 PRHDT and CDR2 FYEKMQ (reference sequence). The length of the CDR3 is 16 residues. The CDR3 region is CASSLNFRGQSYEQYF. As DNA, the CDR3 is TGTGCCAGCAGCTTAAATTTTAGGGGACAGAGCTACGAGCAGTACTTC.